This entry concerns a single T cell receptor beta chain. The antigen is not known. These data come from a study of blood T cells in healthy people across ages. Study-wide results and caveats: Roughly linearly, TCR beta diversity per million T cells fell as age increased.

For the second PCR, which ran for 7 to 11 cycles, a sample-barcoded 5' primer and a J-beta primer mix were used. MiXCR, applied by TCRdb to the 5' RACE reads, yields one record per CDR3 protein. The sample lists roughly 2 million distinct CDR3 sequences, 49% occurring once. The CDR3 is made up of 17 amino acids. V lost 2 bases to trimming and J lost 0 bases, with 16 bases between them. Germline CDR1 reads MNHEY; CDR2 reads SVGEGT. Sequenced input: blood. This receptor was taken from a middle-aged woman in good health. The V call is TRBV6-2 or TRBV6-3, the J call TRBJ2-5; D is tentatively TRBD1 or TRBD2 (5 bases each). The CDR3 loop reads CASSYGMGVLYQETQYF. In DNA, the CDR3 is TGTGCCAGCAGTTACGGGATGGGGGTCTTGTACCAAGAGACCCAGTACTTC.